The source of this TCR beta chain is a study of blood T cell repertoires in COVID-19. Profiling relied on immunoSEQ multiplex PCR, and the TCRdb table lists in-frame clones only, not all of them. The profile shows about 150,000 clones, around 82% of them singletons. This TCR was recovered from a human donor with acute or convalescent COVID-19. The donor label of this sample is uncertain. Sequenced: peripheral blood.

CDR3 in DNA: TGTGCCAGCAGCTCCCTGGATATGGGGCGCGGCAATCAGCCCCAGCATTTT. As protein: CASSSLDMGRGNQPQHF. V and J are TRBV6-2 or TRBV6-3 and TRBJ1-5; D may be TRBD1 (5 bases). The V gene's germline CDR1 is MNHEY and CDR2 SVGEGT. Between the trimmed V and J ends, which lost 6 bases and 2 bases, there was a span of 20 bases. This CDR3 has 17 amino acids.